The 31 T cell receptor beta chains below come from one sample, sequenced in a study of beta chain features in type 1 diabetes. Expressed TCRB transcripts were sequenced because the entire RNA isolate underwent reverse transcription. Clones were sequenced by immunoSEQ multiplex PCR, and TCRdb holds only the in-frame ones, with some missing. The table records some 900,000 clones, around a sixth of them present only once. Source material: naive CD4+ T cells from blood. The receptor source for this set is a woman aged 18-29 years in good health.

This clone was seen only a few times. This rearrangement joins TRBV19 to TRBJ2-6; maybe TRBD1 (6 bases). Germline CDR1 LNHDA, CDR2 SQIVND (reference sequence). This CDR3 has 18 residues. V lost 2 bases and J lost 0, with 14 bases in between. CDR3 residues: CASSIRGQTVSGANVLTF. The CDR3 coding sequence is TGTGCCAGTAGTATACGCGGACAGACAGTCTCTGGGGCCAACGTCCTGACTTTC.

The chain employs TRBV4-1 and TRBJ2-5; 10 bases are a match to TRBD2. CDR1 and CDR2 from the germline V gene are MGHRA and YSYEKL. J lost 2 bases, V lost 2 bases, and 14 bases had no gene match. The CDR3 sequence is 19 residues long. The CDR3 nucleotides read TGCGCCAGCAGCCAAATGCGGGCTAGCGGGAGTCCCCGACAAGAGACCCAGTACTTC. Translated: CASSQMRASGSPRQETQYF.

This clone was detected a few times. The sample carries other DNA sequences with the same CDR3. The V call is TRBV6-5, the J call TRBJ2-7, with D perhaps TRBD1 (5 bases). Germline lookup yields CDR1 MNHEY and CDR2 SVGAGI. Trimming left V 6 bases short and J 1 base short, with 7 bases between. The CDR3 is 12 amino acids. The CDR3 DNA follows: TGTGCCAGCAGCCAGGGATCCTACGAGCAGTACTTC. Translation: CASSQGSYEQYF.

This rearrangement joins TRBV28 to TRBJ2-5; 14 bases align to TRBD2. CDR1 is MDHEN and CDR2 is SYDVKM in the germline V gene. The CDR3 totals 15 residues. J lost 5 bases, V lost 10 bases, and 9 bases had no gene match. CDR3 nucleotide sequence: TGTGCCAAGGGGACTAGCGGGAGAGTAAGGGAGACCCAGTACTTC. It is translated as CAKGTSGRVRETQYF.

This chain connects TRBV28 to TRBJ1-3; the D is unclear. Trimming pared 6 bases from V and 3 bases from J, leaving 15 bases between. Germline-derived CDR1 and CDR2 are MDHEN and SYDVKM. The CDR3 length is 15 residues. CDR3: CASSSRPQFGNTIYF. In DNA, the CDR3 is TGTGCCAGCAGCTCCCGGCCGCAGTTTGGAAACACCATATATTTT. Complete variable domain (other parts from reference TRBV28 and TRBJ1-3): DVKVTQSSRYLVKRTGEKVFLECVQDMDHENMFWYRQDPGLGLRLIYFSYDVKMKEKGDIPEGYSVSREKKERFSLILESASTNQTSMYLCASSSRPQFGNTIYFGEGSWLTVV.

The gene calls are TRBV28 and TRBJ2-5, with D perhaps TRBD1 (6 bases). Germline CDR1 reads MDHEN; CDR2 reads SYDVKM. The length of the CDR3 is 13 residues. V shed 7 bases and J shed 1 base, with 10 bases lying between them. CDR3 in DNA: TGTGCCAGCAACCAGGACAGCCAAGAGACCCAGTACTTC. It is translated as CASNQDSQETQYF.

On this clone itself: Distinct nucleotide sequences in the sample also encode this CDR3. V gene TRBV7-9 combines with J gene TRBJ2-3; D is undetermined. Trimming took 5 bases from V and 4 from J, leaving 4 bases between them. The CDR3 covers 11 residues. Germline V lookup: CDR1 SEHNR, CDR2 FQNEAQ (reference sequence). The CDR3 DNA is TGTGCCAGCAGCCCTGCAGATACGCAGTATTTT. It encodes CASSPADTQYF.

The chain couples TRBV28 to TRBJ2-2, with 9 bases matching TRBD1. This CDR3 is built from 14 residues. V gave up 10 bases and J gave up 5 bases; unmatched junction bases: 8. Germline CDR1 is MDHEN and CDR2 is SYDVKM. This chain's CDR3 is CATWTGARTGELFF. CDR3 DNA: TGTGCCACCTGGACAGGGGCGAGAACCGGGGAGCTGTTTTTT.

The V gene is TRBV10-3, the J gene TRBJ1-4; 8 bases are a match to TRBD1. The germline gives CDR1 ENHRY, CDR2 SYGVKD. This CDR3 is built from 17 residues. V dropped 0 bases and J dropped 7; count of bases not matched to a gene: 10. CDR3 bases: TGTGCCATCAGTGAGTCGCGTTCGAGACAGGGGTCTGAAAAACTGTTTTTT. This encodes CAISESRSRQGSEKLFF.

This chain uses TRBV28 with TRBJ1-2; TRBD1 is a possible D gene (6 bases). This CDR3 is 15 amino acids long. V lost 7 bases and J lost 1, with 16 bases in between. The germline V gene has CDR1 MDHEN and CDR2 SYDVKM. The CDR3 nucleotides read TGTGCCAGCAACTTCAGGACAGACGATAACTATGGCTACACCTTC. Its protein is CASNFRTDDNYGYTF.

This clone showed up just a few times. V gene TRBV28 combines with J gene TRBJ2-5; the match to TRBD1 covers 10 bases. The length of the CDR3 is 15 residues. Trimming at V came to 4 bases and at J to 5 bases, leaving 7 bases not matched to a gene. CDR1 and CDR2 from the germline V gene are MDHEN and SYDVKM. In nucleotides, the CDR3 is TGTGCCAGCAGTTCGACAGGGGGCGGTGGGGAGACCCAGTACTTC. Translating gives CASSSTGGGGETQYF.

Only a few counts were recorded for this clone. This sequence joins TRBV5-6 and TRBJ2-7; no clear D. This CDR3 is built from 11 residues. Germline-derived CDR1 and CDR2 are SGHDT and YYEEEE. V was trimmed by 4 bases and J by 3 bases, leaving 5 bases between them. The CDR3 DNA follows: TGTGCCAGCAGCCAAGACTACGAGCAGTACTTC. This codes for CASSQDYEQYF. Complete variable domain (other parts from reference TRBV5-6 and TRBJ2-7): DAGVTQSPTHLIKTRGQQVTLRCSPKSGHDTVSWYQQALGQGPQFIFQYYEEEERQRGNFPDRFSGHQFPNYSSELNVNALLLGDSALYLCASSQDYEQYFGPGTRLTVT.

This clone was counted only a few times. This rearrangement joins TRBV27 to TRBJ2-7, with TRBD2 as a possible D gene (5 bases). This CDR3 region has 16 residues. The V and J ends lost 6 bases and 0 bases respectively, with 18 bases between them. Germline assignment: CDR1 MNHEY and CDR2 SMNVEV (reference sequence). CDR3 region: CASRGIRGPSSYEQYF. For the CDR3, the DNA is TGTGCCAGCAGAGGGATACGGGGTCCAAGCTCCTACGAGCAGTACTTC.

The table lists this clone with a few counts. The rearrangement uses TRBV18 and TRBJ2-5, with D uncertain. Trimming pared 3 bases from V and 6 bases from J, leaving 8 bases between. The germline gives CDR1 KGHSH, CDR2 LQKENI. There are 12 residues in the CDR3. The CDR3 region is CASSPISQTQYF. The CDR3 DNA sequence: TGTGCCAGCTCACCGATTAGTCAGACCCAGTACTTC.

Only a few counts were recorded for this clone. The rearrangement joins TRBV6-6 to TRBJ2-1; no clear D gene. This CDR3 spans 13 amino acids. Trimming left V 0 bases short and J 9 bases short, with 9 bases between. CDR1 MNHNY and CDR2 SVGAGI come from the germline V gene (reference sequence). The CDR3 nucleotides are TGTGCCAGCAGTTACTCGTCAAGAACTGAGCAGTTCTTC. It yields the protein CASSYSSRTEQFF.

The chain uses TRBV18 and TRBJ2-3; TRBD1 matches at 9 bases. Germline assignment: CDR1 KGHSH and CDR2 LQKENI. The J segment lost 5 bases and the V segment lost 3 bases, leaving 3 bases of the junction unmatched. The length of the CDR3 is 14 residues. The CDR3 here is CASSPGQGGDTQYF. The CDR3 region has the DNA TGTGCCAGCTCACCGGGACAGGGAGGAGATACGCAGTATTTT. The variable domain in full, completed from reference TRBV18 and TRBJ2-3, reads NAGVMQNPRHLVRRRGQEARLRCSPMKGHSHVYWYRQLPEEGLKFMVYLQKENIIDESGMPKERFSAEFPKEGPSILRIQQVVRGDSAAYFCASSPGQGGDTQYFGPGTRLTVL.

This clone was detected a few times. The chain carries TRBV4-2 and TRBJ2-1, with TRBD2 matching 16 bases. This CDR3 has 20 amino acids. CDR1 LGHNA and CDR2 YNFKEQ come from the germline V gene. Losses at the gene ends were 3 bases for V and 2 bases for J; bases not matched to a gene: 10. The CDR3 is CASSQVGTSGRASAYNEQFF. The CDR3 region has the DNA TGTGCCAGCAGCCAGGTCGGGACTAGCGGGAGGGCCTCAGCCTACAATGAGCAGTTCTTC.

This sequence joins TRBV7-2 and TRBJ1-2; tentative D call: TRBD1 (5 bases). V shed 5 bases and J shed 3 bases, with 16 bases lying between them. There are 15 residues in the CDR3. Looked up from germline, CDR1 is SGHTA and CDR2 is FQGNSA. The CDR3 nucleotides are TGTGCCAGCAGCCAAGACAGCAGCTCGCACTATGGCTACACCTTC. This translates into CASSQDSSSHYGYTF. The full variable domain, its missing parts supplied by reference TRBV7-2 and TRBJ1-2, is GAGVSQSPSNKVTEKGKDVELRCDPISGHTALYWYRQSLGQGLEFLIYFQGNSAPDKSGLPSDRFSAERTGGSVSTLTIQRTQQEDSAVYLCASSQDSSSHYGYTFGSGTRLTVV.

The sample holds a few counts of this clone. V usage is TRBV7-2 and J usage is TRBJ2-3, with 7 bases that match TRBD2. The germline V gene encodes CDR1 SGHTA and CDR2 FQGNSA. The junction had 12 bases not matched to a gene; V was cut back by 5 bases and J by 1 base. The CDR3 extends over 17 amino acids. CDR3 nucleotide sequence: TGTGCCAGCAGCCTCAAACGAGCGGGACTCCGCACAGATACGCAGTATTTT. This gives the protein CASSLKRAGLRTDTQYF.

Points on this clone: The sample contains more than one DNA sequence encoding this CDR3. The gene calls are TRBV4-1 and TRBJ1-2, with D maybe TRBD1 (6 bases). V lost 5 bases and J lost 5, with 21 bases in between. The CDR3 contains 16 residues. Germline V CDR1 and CDR2: MGHRA, YSYEKL. The CDR3 protein is CASSANDRSSYYGYTF. In nucleotides, the CDR3 is TGCGCCAGCAGCGCAAACGACAGGTCCTCTTATTATGGCTACACCTTC.

V is TRBV19 and J is TRBJ2-3; D perhaps matches TRBD1 (6 bases). The germline V gene has CDR1 LNHDA and CDR2 SQIVND (reference sequence). The CDR3 is 14 residues long. V gave up 3 bases and J gave up 7 bases, with 14 bases separating them. This CDR3 is CASSMRGTDNTQYF. Here the CDR3 DNA reads TGTGCCAGTAGTATGAGGGGGACCGATAATACGCAGTATTTT.

J is TRBJ1-5 and V is TRBV25-1, with unresolved D. In germline, CDR1 is MGHDK, CDR2 SYGVNS. The V end was cut by 2 bases, the J end by 6 bases, with 23 bases between. This CDR3 contains 18 residues. The CDR3 sequence is CASSEKLDGWRGVQPQHF. CDR3 DNA: TGTGCCAGCAGTGAAAAGTTAGACGGATGGCGGGGTGTTCAGCCCCAGCATTTT.

This clone appeared a few times. The chain has TRBV15 and TRBJ2-3; the match to TRBD1 covers 8 bases. V lost 8 bases and J lost 4; bases outside the gene matches: 8. The CDR3 is 14 residues long. Per germline, CDR1 LNHNV and CDR2 YYDKDF (reference sequence). The CDR3 DNA is TGTGCCACCGGAGAGGGACAGGTCCCAGATACGCAGTATTTT. This sequence encodes CATGEGQVPDTQYF. Supplemented by reference TRBV15 and TRBJ2-3, the full variable domain reads DAMVIQNPRYQVTQFGKPVTLSCSQTLNHNVMYWYQQKSSQAPKLLFHYYDKDFNNEADTPDNFQSRRPNTSFCFLDIRSPGLGDTAMYLCATGEGQVPDTQYFGPGTRLTVL.

This chain connects TRBV6-6 to TRBJ1-1; 7 nucleotides agree with TRBD1. V dropped 5 bases and J dropped 0; count of bases not matched to a gene: 6. The CDR3 runs to 15 residues. Germline V gene sequence: CDR1 MNHNY, CDR2 SVGAGI (reference sequence). Written as DNA, the CDR3 is TGTGCCAGCAGTGCTCAGGGGGACGTGAACACTGAAGCTTTCTTT. This sequence encodes CASSAQGDVNTEAFF.

The V call is TRBV15, the J call TRBJ1-1; no clear D gene. The CDR3 sequence is 13 residues long. V was cut by 3 bases and J by 8 bases, with 13 bases left in between. CDR1 is LNHNV and CDR2 is YYDKDF in the germline V gene (reference sequence). CDR3 DNA: TGTGCCACCAGCAGCCGGCCAGACGTGGAAGCTTTCTTT. It yields the protein CATSSRPDVEAFF.

This clone was picked up a small number of times. The chain links TRBV11-3 to TRBJ2-7; D might be TRBD2 (5 bases). This CDR3 has 15 residues. Trimming shortened V by 0 bases and J by 0 bases, and 9 bases separated the two germline ends. The germline V gene has CDR1 SGHNT and CDR2 YENEEA. This CDR3 is CASSLDRDPSYEQYF. CDR3 coding DNA: TGTGCCAGCAGCTTAGATCGGGATCCCTCCTACGAGCAGTACTTC. The full variable domain, rest sourced from reference TRBV11-3 and TRBJ2-7, is EAGVVQSPRYKIIEKKQPVAFWCNPISGHNTLYWYLQNLGQGPELLIRYENEEAVDDSQLPKDRFSAERLKGVDSTLKIQPAELGDSAVYLCASSLDRDPSYEQYFGPGTRLTVT.

This clone turned up a few times. V gene TRBV9 combines with J gene TRBJ2-6, with 14 bases that match TRBD2. The CDR3 totals 18 residues. Looked up from germline, CDR1 is SGDLS and CDR2 is YYNGEE. V was clipped by 0 bases and J by 3 bases; unmatched bases: 2. The CDR3 sequence: CASSVGTSGRFGANVLTF. In DNA form, the CDR3 reads TGTGCCAGCAGCGTAGGGACTAGCGGGAGGTTTGGGGCCAACGTCCTGACTTTC.

This clone showed up just a few times. The chain has TRBV7-2 and TRBJ2-4; D possibly corresponds to TRBD2 (6 bases). The germline V and J ends were trimmed by 5 bases and 6 bases, with 14 bases remaining between them. The germline CDR1 and CDR2 sequences are SGHTA and FQGNSA. The CDR3 length is 14 residues. The CDR3 DNA reads TGTGCCAGCAGCCCGGAGGGAACGGTAAACATTCAGTACTTC. Translating gives CASSPEGTVNIQYF.

The J gene is TRBJ2-2, the V gene TRBV7-2, with D perhaps given as TRBD1 or TRBD2 (5 bases each). V dropped 4 bases and J dropped 5 bases, with 11 bases sitting between them. CDR1 and CDR2 from the germline V gene are SGHTA and FQGNSA. This CDR3 has 14 residues. The chain's CDR3 is CASSSDWGTGELFF. The DNA of the CDR3 is TGTGCCAGCAGCTCGGACTGGGGGACCGGGGAGCTGTTTTTT.

The V and J genes are TRBV4-3 and TRBJ1-4; 11 bases are a match to TRBD1. V lost 4 bases, J lost 8 bases, and 6 bases stayed unmatched. The CDR3 covers 15 residues. CDR1 and CDR2 (germline): LGHNA, YSLEER. For the CDR3, the DNA is TGCGCCAGCAGCCGAGCCGGGACAGGGGGGGAAAAACTGTTTTTT. Protein: CASSRAGTGGEKLFF.

The V call is TRBV29-1, the J call TRBJ2-1; 14 bases fit TRBD2. CDR3 size: 16 residues. Germline CDR1 SQVTM, CDR2 ANQGSEA. Trimming cost V 1 base and J 8 bases; bases outside gene matches: 7. In DNA, the CDR3 is TGCAGCGTTGAAGGTGGACTAGCGGGAGGAGGCGATGAGCAGTTCTTC. It translates to CSVEGGLAGGGDEQFF.